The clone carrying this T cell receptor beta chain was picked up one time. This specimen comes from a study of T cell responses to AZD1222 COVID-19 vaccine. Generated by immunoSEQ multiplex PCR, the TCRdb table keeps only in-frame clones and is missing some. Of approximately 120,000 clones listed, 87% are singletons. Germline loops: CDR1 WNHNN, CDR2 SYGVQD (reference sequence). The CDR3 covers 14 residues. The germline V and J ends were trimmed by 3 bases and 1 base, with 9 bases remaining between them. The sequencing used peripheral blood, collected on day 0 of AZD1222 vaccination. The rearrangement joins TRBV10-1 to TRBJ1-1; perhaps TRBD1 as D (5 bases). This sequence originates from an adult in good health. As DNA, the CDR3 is TGCGCCAGCAGTGAAGCAGGGCCGAACACTGAAGCTTTCTTT. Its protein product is CASSEAGPNTEAFF.